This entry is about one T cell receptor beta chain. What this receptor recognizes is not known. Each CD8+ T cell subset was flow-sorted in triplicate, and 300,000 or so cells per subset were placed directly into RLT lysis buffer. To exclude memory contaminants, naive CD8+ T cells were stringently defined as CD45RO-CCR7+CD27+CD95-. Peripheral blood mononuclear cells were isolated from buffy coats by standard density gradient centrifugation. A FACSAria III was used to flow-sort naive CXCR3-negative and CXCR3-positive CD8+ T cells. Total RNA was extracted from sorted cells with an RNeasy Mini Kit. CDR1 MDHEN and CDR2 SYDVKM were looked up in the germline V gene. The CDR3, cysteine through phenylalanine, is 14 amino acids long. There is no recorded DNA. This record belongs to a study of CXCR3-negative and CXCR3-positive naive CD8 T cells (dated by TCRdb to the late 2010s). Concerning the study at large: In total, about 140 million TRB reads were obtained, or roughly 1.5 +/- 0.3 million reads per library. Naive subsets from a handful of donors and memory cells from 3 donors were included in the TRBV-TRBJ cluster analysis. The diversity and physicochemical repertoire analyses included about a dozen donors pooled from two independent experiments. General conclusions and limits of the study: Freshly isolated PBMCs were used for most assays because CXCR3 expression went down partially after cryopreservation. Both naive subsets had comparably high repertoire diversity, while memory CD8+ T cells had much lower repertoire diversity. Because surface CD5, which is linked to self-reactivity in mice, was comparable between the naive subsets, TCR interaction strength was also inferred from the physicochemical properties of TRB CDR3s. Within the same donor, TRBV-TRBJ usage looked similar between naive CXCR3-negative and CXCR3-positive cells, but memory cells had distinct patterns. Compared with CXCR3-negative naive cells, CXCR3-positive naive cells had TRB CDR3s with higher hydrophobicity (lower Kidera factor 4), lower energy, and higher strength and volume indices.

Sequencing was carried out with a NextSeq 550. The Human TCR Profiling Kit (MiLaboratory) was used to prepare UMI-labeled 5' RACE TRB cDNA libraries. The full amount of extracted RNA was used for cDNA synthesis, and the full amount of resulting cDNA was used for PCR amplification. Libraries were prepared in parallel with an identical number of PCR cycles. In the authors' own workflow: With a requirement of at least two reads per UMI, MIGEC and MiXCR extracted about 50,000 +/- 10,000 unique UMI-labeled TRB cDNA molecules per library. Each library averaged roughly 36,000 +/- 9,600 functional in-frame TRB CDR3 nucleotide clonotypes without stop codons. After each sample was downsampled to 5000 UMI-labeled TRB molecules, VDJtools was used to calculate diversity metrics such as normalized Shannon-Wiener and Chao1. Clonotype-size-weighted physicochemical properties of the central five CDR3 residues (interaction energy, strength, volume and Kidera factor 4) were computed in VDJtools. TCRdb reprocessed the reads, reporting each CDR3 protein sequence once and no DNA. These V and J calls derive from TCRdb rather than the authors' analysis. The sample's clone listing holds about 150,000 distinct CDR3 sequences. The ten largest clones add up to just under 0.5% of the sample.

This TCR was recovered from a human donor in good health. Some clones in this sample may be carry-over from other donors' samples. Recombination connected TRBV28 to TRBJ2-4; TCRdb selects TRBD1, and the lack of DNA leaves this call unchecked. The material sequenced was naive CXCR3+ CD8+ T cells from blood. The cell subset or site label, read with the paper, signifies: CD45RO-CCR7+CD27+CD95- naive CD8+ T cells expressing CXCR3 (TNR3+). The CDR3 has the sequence CASSLPGSKNIQYF.